This T cell receptor beta chain was sequenced in a study of T cells in Graves' hyperthyroidism and ophthalmopathy. This clonotype was seen repeatedly, ten times or more. Antigen: not known. Study findings and constraints: Blood also held most thyroid clonotypes expanded beyond 0.001.

Amplification yielded TCR beta CDR3 regions, with RNA transcripts as the source. The HTBI primer set drove a first-round RT-PCR of the TCR CDR3. TCRdb reanalysed the multiplex PCR reads using MiXCR and keeps one entry per CDR3 protein. The sample lists around 700,000 distinct CDR3 sequences; over 15% were seen once. V was clipped by 0 bases and J by 2 bases, with 3 bases between them. There are 12 residues in the CDR3. CDR1 is SGDLS and CDR2 is YYNGEE in the germline V gene. The chain employs TRBV9 and TRBJ2-7; D is unresolved. Sample: blood. This clonotype was obtained from a woman aged 45-60 years with Graves' hyperthyroidism that later progressed to Graves' ophthalmopathy. In DNA, the CDR3 is TGTGCCAGCAGCGTAGAAGCCTACGAGCAGTACTTC. It translates to CASSVEAYEQYF.